This TCR beta chain originates from a study of blood T cell dynamics during melanoma immunotherapy. This sample's time point: week 3, after first cycle of checkpoint inhibitor. Only in-frame clones appear in the TCRdb table, and some are missing; sequencing was by immunoSEQ multiplex PCR. The data hold 4,300 or so clones, with about 78% observed a single time. This CDR3 has 14 amino acids. Germline V gene lookup returns CDR1 SNHLY and CDR2 FYNNEI. Trimming took off 10 bases at V and 5 bases at J, with 18 bases between the two ends. Sequencing was performed on blood, taken from a patient treated with checkpoint blockade. The clonotype originates from a human donor with melanoma. V is TRBV2 and J is TRBJ2-1, with TRBD1 as a possible D gene (6 bases). The CDR3 bases are TGTGCCACCCCCAAGGAGCAGGGGAACAATGAGCAGTTCTTC. Residues: CATPKEQGNNEQFF.